The clone carrying this TCR beta chain was detected many times. Its specificity is not known. TCRdb itself ran the reads through MiXCR, one entry per CDR3 protein. Among 900,000 to 950,000 distinct CDR3 sequences listed, 31% were seen once. These data belong to a study of T cell repertoires in cytomegalovirus infection. Points from the study as a whole: Predominance within the ex vivo response was attributable to HLA-C-restricted CMV-specific TCR beta clonotypes.

The material sequenced was cultured CD8+ T cells from PBMCs, taken from culture after CMV antigen stimulation. The sequence derives from a human donor in good health (CMV status not recorded). Some clones in this sample may be carry-over from other donors' samples.

CDR3 bases: TGTGCCAGCGGCGTGAGCACAGATACGCAGTATTTT. It specifies CASGVSTDTQYF. The chain is built from TRBV7-2 and TRBJ2-3; D ambiguous. Trimming took 8 bases from V and 0 from J, leaving 6 bases between them. This CDR3 region has 12 residues. Germline V gene sequence: CDR1 SGHTA, CDR2 FQGNSA. The full variable domain, rest sourced from reference TRBV7-2 and TRBJ2-3, is GAGVSQSPSNKVTEKGKDVELRCDPISGHTALYWYRQSLGQGLEFLIYFQGNSAPDKSGLPSDRFSAERTGGSVSTLTIQRTQQEDSAVYLCASGVSTDTQYFGPGTRLTVL.